This TCR beta chain stems from a study of blood T cells in healthy people across ages. Broader study findings: Diversity figures derived from one million T cells were judged to underestimate the true value.

Trimming took off 6 bases at V and 8 bases at J, with 14 bases between the two ends. This CDR3 has 14 residues. There are a few counts of this clonotype. Its antigen remains unknown. PCR was performed a second time for roughly 7 to 12 cycles using a sample-barcoded 5' primer and a J-beta primer mix. TCRdb itself ran the 5' RACE reads through MiXCR, one entry per CDR3 protein. The sample records about 650,000 distinct CDR3 sequences, around 52% being singletons. The specimen sequenced was blood. This chain uses TRBV12-3 or TRBV12-4 with TRBJ1-6; D is possibly TRBD1 (6 bases). The clonotype originates from a woman older than 75 in good health. CDR3 loop: CASSPSGAHSPLHF. The CDR3, as DNA: TGTGCCAGCAGCCCCTCGGGGGCGCATTCACCCCTCCACTTT.